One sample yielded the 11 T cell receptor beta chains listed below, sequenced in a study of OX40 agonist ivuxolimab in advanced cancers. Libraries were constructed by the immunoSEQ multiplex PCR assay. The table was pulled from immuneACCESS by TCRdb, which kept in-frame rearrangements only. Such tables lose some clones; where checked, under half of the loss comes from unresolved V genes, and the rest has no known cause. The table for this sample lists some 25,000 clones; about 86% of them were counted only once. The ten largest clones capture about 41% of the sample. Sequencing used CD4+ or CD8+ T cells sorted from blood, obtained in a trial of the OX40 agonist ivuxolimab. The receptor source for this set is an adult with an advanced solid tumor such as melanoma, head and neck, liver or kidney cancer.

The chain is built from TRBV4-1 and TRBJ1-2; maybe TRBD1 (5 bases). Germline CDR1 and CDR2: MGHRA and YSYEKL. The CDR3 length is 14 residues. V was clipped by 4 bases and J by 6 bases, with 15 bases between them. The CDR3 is CASSPGAGLDGYTF. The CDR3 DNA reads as TGCGCCAGCAGCCCTGGGGCAGGGTTGGATGGCTACACCTTC.

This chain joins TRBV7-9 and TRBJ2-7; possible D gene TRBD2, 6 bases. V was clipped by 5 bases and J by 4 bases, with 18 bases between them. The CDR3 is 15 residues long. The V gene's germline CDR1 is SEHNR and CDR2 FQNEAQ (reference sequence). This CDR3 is CASSPENAGNYEQYF. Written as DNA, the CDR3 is TGTGCCAGCAGCCCAGAAAACGCGGGGAATTACGAGCAGTACTTC.

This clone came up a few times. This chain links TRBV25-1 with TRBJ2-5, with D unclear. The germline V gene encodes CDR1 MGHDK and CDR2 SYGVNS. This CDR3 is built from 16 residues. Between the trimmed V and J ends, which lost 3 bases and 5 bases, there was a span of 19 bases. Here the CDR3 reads CASSDPSEGLVETQYF. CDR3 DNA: TGTGCCAGCAGTGATCCCAGCGAAGGTTTGGTGGAGACCCAGTACTTC.

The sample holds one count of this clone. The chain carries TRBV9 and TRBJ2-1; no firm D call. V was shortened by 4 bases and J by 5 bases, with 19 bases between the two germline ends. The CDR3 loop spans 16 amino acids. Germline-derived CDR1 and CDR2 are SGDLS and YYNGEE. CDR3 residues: CASSPQVEAYHNEQFF. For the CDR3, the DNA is TGTGCCAGCAGCCCCCAAGTTGAAGCCTACCACAATGAGCAGTTCTTC.

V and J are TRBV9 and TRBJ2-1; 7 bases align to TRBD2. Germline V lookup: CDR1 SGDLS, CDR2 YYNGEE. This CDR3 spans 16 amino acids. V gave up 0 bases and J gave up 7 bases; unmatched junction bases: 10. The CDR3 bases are TGTGCCAGCAGCGTAGGTCTAGCGGAAGCAATGAATGAGCAGTTCTTC. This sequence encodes CASSVGLAEAMNEQFF.

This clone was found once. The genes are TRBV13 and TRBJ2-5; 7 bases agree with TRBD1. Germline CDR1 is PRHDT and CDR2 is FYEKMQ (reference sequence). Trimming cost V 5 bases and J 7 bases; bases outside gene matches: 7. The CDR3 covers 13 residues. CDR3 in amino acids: CASSPRGLGTQYF. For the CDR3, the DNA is TGTGCCAGCAGCCCAAGGGGGCTTGGGACCCAGTACTTC.

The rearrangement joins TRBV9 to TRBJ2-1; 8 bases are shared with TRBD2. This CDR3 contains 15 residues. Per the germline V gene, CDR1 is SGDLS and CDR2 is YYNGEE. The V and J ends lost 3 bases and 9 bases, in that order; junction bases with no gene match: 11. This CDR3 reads CASSGDLTSGAEQFF. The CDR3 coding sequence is TGTGCCAGCAGCGGAGATCTTACTAGCGGCGCTGAGCAGTTCTTC. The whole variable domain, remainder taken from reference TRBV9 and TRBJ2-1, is DSGVTQTPKHLITATGQRVTLRCSPRSGDLSVYWYQQSLDQGLQFLIQYYNGEERAKGNILERFSAQQFPDLHSELNLSSLELGDSALYFCASSGDLTSGAEQFFGPGTRLTVL.

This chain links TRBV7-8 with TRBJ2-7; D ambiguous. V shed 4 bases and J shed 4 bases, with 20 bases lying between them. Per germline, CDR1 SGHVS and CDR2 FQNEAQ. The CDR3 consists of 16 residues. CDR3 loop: CASSYGGESLVYEQYF. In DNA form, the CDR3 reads TGTGCCAGCAGCTACGGCGGCGAATCCCTAGTTTACGAGCAGTACTTC.

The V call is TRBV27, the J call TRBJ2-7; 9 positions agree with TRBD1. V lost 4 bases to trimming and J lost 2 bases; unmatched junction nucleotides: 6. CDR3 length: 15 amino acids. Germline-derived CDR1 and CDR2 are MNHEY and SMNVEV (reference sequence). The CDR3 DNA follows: TGTGCCAGCAGTTCGTCGGGACAGGGTCCCTACGAGCAGTACTTC. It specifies CASSSSGQGPYEQYF.

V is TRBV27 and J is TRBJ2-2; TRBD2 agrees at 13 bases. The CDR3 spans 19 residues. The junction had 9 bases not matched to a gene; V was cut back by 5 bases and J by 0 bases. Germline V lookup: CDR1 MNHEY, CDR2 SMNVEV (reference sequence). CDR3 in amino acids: CASSGRTSGGISNTGELFF. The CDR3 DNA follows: TGTGCCAGCAGTGGCCGGACTAGCGGGGGAATATCGAACACCGGGGAGCTGTTTTTT.

The CDR3 bases are TGTGCCAGCAGTCTGGACAGCTACAATGAGCAGTTCTTC. Its translation is CASSLDSYNEQFF. The chain employs TRBV6-5 and TRBJ2-1; D is possibly TRBD1 (6 bases). V lost 5 bases and J lost 3, with 8 bases in between. This CDR3 has 13 residues. Germline CDR1 MNHEY, CDR2 SVGAGI.